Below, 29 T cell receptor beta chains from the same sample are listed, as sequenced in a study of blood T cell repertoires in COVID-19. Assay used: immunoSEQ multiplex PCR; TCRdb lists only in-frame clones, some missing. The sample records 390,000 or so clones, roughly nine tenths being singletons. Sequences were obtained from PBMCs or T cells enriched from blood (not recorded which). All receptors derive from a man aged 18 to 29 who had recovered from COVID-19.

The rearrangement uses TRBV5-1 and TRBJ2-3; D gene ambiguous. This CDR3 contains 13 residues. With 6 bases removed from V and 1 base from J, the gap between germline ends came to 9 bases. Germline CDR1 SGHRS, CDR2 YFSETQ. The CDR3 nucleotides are TGCGCCAGCACGAACCCAGGCACAGATACGCAGTATTTT. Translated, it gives CASTNPGTDTQYF.

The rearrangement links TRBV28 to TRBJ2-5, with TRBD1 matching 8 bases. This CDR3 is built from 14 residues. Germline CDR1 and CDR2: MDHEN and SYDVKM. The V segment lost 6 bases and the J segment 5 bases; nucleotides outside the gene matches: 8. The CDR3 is CASSPGQVPETQYF. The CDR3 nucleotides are TGTGCCAGCAGCCCGGGACAGGTACCTGAGACCCAGTACTTC.

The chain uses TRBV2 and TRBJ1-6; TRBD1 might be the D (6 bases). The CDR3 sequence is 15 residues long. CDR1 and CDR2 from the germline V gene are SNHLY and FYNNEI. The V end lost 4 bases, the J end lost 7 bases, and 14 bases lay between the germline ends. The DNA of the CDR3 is TGTGCCAGCAGTGGAAGTCAGGGGTTGAATTCACCCCTCCACTTT. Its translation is CASSGSQGLNSPLHF.

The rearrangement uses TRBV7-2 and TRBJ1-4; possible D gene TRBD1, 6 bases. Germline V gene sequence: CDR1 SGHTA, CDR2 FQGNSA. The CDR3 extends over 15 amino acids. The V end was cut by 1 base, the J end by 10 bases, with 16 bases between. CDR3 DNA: TGTGCCAGCAGCTTAGATTCGGGGGGCAGGTCAAAACTGTTTTTT. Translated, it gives CASSLDSGGRSKLFF.

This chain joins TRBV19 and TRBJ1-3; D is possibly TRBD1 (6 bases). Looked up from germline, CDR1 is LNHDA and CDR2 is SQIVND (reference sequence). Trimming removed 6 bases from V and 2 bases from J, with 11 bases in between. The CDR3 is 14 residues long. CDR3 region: CASRLTGTGNTIYF. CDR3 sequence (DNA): TGTGCCAGTAGGCTCACAGGGACTGGAAACACCATATATTTT.

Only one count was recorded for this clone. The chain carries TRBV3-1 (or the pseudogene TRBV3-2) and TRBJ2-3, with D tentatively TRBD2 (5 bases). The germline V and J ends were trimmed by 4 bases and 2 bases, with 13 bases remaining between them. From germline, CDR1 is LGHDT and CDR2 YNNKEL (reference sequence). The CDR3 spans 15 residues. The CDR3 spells CASSPFSGATDTQYF. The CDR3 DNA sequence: TGTGCCAGCAGCCCTTTCAGCGGAGCCACAGATACGCAGTATTTT.

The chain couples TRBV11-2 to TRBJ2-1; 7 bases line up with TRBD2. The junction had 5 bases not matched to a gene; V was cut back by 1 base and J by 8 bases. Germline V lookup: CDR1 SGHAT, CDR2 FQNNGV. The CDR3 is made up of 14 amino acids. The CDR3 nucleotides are TGTGCCAGCAGCTTAGTGGTGGGAGGGCATGAGCAGTTCTTC. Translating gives CASSLVVGGHEQFF.

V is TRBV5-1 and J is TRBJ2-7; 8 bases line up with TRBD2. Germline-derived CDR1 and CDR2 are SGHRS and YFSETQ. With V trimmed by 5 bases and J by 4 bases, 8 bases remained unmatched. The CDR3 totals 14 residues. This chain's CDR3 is CASSYGLAGYEQYF. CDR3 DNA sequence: TGCGCCAGCAGTTACGGACTAGCCGGGTACGAGCAGTACTTC.

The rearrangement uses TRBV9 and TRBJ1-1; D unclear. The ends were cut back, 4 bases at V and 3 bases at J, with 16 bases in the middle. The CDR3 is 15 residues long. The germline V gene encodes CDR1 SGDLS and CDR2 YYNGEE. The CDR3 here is CASSPRNGWDTEAFF. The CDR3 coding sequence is TGTGCCAGCAGCCCCAGGAATGGGTGGGACACTGAAGCTTTCTTT.

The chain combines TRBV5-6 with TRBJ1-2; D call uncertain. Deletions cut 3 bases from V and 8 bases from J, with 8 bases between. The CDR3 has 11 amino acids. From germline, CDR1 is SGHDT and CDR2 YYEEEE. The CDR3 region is CASSWAGGYTF. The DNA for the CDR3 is TGTGCCAGCAGCTGGGCGGGAGGCTACACCTTC.

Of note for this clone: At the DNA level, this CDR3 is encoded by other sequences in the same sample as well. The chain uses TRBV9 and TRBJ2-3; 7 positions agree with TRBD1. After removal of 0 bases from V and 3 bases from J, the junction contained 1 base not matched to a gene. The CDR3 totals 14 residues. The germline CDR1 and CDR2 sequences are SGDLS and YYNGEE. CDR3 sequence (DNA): TGTGCCAGCAGCGTAGAGGGGGCTACAGATACGCAGTATTTT. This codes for CASSVEGATDTQYF.

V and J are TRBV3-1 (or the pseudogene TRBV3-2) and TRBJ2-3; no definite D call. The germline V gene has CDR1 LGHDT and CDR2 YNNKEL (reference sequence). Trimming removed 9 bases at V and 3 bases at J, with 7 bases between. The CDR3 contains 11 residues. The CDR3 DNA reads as TGTGCCAGTGGTCGGACAGATACGCAGTATTTT. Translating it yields CASGRTDTQYF.

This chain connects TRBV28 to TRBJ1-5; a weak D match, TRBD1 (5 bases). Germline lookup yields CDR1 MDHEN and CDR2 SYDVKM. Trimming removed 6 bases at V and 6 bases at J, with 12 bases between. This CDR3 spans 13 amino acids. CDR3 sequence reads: CASRGQGGQPQHF. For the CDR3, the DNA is TGTGCCAGCAGGGGGCAGGGAGGTCAGCCCCAGCATTTT.

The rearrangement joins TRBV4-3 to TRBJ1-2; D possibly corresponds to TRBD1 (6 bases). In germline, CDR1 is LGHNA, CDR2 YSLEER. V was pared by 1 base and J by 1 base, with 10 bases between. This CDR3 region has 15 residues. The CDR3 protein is CASSQGQGSNYGYTF. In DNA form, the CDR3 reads TGCGCCAGCAGCCAAGGTCAGGGGAGTAACTATGGCTACACCTTC.

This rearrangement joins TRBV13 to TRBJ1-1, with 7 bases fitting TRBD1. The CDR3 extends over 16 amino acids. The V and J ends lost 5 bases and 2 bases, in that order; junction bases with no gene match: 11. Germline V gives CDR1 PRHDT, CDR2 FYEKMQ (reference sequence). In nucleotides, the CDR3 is TGTGCCAGCAGCACGAGGACAGGCCTGTACAACACTGAAGCTTTCTTT. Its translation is CASSTRTGLYNTEAFF.

CDR3 sequence reads: CATGQGAPGEQFF. CDR3 nucleotides: TGTGCCACAGGACAGGGGGCACCAGGTGAGCAGTTCTTC. V gene TRBV10-3 combines with J gene TRBJ2-1, with 11 bases identical to TRBD1. The CDR3 totals 13 residues. J was trimmed by 9 bases and V by 10 bases; bases with no gene match: 8. Germline CDR1 is ENHRY and CDR2 is SYGVKD.

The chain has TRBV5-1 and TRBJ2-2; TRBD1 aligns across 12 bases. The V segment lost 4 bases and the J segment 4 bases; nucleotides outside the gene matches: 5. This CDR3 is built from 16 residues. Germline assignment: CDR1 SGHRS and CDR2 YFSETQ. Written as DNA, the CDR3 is TGCGCCAGCAGCCCGGGACAGGGGGCGCGCACCGGGGAGCTGTTTTTT. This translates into CASSPGQGARTGELFF. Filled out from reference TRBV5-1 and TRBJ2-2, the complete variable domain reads KAGVTQTPRYLIKTRGQQVTLSCSPISGHRSVSWYQQTPGQGLQFLFEYFSETQRNKGNFPGRFSGRQFSNSRSEMNVSTLELGDSALYLCASSPGQGARTGELFFGEGSRLTVL.

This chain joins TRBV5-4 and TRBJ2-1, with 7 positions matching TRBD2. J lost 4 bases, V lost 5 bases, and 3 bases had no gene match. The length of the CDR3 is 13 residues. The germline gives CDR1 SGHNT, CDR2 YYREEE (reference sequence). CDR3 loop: CASRGGIYNEQFF. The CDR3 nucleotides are TGTGCCAGCAGGGGGGGGATTTACAATGAGCAGTTCTTC.

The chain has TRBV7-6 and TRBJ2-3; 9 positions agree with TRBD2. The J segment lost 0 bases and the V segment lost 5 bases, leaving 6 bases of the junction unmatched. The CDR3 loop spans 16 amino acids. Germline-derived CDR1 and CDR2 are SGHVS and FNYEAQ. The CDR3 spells CASSRVAGASTDTQYF. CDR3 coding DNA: TGTGCCAGCAGCCGAGTAGCGGGAGCGAGCACAGATACGCAGTATTTT.

The DNA of the CDR3 is TGTGCCAGCAGCCCCAGGAGGGTAGCGGAATACTACGAGCAGTACTTC. Translation: CASSPRRVAEYYEQYF. V and J are TRBV7-6 and TRBJ2-7, with TRBD2 as a possible D gene (6 bases). Per germline, CDR1 SGHVS and CDR2 FNYEAQ. This CDR3 has 16 residues. V was pared by 5 bases and J by 3 bases, with 20 bases between.

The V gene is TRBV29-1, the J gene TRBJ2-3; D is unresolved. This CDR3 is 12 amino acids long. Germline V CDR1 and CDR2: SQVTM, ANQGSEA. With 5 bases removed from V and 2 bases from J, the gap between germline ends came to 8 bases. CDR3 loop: CSVTDNTDTQYF. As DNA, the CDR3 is TGCAGCGTTACCGACAACACAGATACGCAGTATTTT.

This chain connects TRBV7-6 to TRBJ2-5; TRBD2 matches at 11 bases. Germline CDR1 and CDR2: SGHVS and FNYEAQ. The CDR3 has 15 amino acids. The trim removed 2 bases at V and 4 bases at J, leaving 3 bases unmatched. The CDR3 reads CASSLMLAGGETQYF. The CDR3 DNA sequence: TGTGCCAGCAGCTTAATGCTAGCGGGGGGAGAGACCCAGTACTTC.

CDR3 residues: CASSLQQGDTSPLHF. Here the CDR3 DNA reads TGCGCCAGCAGCTTGCAGCAGGGGGATACTTCACCCCTCCACTTT. The chain is built from TRBV5-1 and TRBJ1-6; 7 bases are shared with TRBD1. CDR3 size: 15 residues. CDR1 is SGHRS, CDR2 YFSETQ, per germline. The trim removed 1 base at V and 9 bases at J, leaving 7 bases unmatched.

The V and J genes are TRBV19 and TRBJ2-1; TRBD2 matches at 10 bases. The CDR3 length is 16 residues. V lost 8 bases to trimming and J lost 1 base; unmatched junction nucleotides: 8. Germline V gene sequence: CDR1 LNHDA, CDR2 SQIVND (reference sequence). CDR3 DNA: TGTGCCAGTCGCCTAATACTAGCGGGGTCCTACAATGAGCAGTTCTTC. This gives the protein CASRLILAGSYNEQFF. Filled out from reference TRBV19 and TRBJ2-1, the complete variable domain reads DGGITQSPKYLFRKEGQNVTLSCEQNLNHDAMYWYRQDPGQGLRLIYYSQIVNDFQKGDIAEGYSVSREKKESFPLTVTSAQKNPTAFYLCASRLILAGSYNEQFFGPGTRLTVL.

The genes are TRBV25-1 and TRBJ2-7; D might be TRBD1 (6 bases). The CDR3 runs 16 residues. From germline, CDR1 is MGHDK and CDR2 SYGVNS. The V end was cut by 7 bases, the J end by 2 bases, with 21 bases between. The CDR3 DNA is TGTGCCAGCACTCCGAAGGGCACTTACAGGGCCTACGAGCAGTACTTC. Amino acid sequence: CASTPKGTYRAYEQYF.

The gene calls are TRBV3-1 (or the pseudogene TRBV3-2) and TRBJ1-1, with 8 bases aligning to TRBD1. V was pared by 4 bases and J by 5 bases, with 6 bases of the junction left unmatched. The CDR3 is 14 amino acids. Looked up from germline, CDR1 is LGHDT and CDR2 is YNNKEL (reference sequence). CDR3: CASSLGTGPTEAFF. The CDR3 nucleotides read TGTGCCAGCAGCCTCGGGACAGGACCAACTGAAGCTTTCTTT.

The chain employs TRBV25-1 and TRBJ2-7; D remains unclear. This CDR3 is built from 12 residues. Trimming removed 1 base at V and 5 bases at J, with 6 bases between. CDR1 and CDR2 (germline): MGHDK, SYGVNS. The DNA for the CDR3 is TGTGCCAGCAGTGAATTGGGCCACGAGCAGTACTTC. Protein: CASSELGHEQYF.

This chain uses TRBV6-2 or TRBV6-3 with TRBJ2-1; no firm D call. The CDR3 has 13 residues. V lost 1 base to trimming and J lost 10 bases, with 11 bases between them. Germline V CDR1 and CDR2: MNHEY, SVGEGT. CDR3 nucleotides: TGTGCCAGCAGTTACTACGTGGCAGGCGAGCAGTTCTTC. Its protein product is CASSYYVAGEQFF.

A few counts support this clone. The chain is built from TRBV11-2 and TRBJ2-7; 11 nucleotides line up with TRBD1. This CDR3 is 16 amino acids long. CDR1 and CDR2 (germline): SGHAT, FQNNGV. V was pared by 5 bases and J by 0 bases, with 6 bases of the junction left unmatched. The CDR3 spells CASSPGQGASSYEQYF. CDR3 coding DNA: TGTGCCAGCAGCCCCGGACAGGGGGCTAGCTCCTACGAGCAGTACTTC.